This TCR beta chain was captured by sequencing in a study of blood T cell repertoires in COVID-19. CDR1 MRHNA and CDR2 SNTAGT come from the germline V gene. CDR3 length: 15 residues. V was clipped by 6 bases and J by 2 bases, with 16 bases between them. Sequencing used immunoSEQ multiplex PCR; TCRdb keeps in-frame clones, though not all of them. The sample yields around 210,000 clones, roughly 90% seen once. The sequenced sample consisted of PBMCs or T cells enriched from blood (not recorded which). The TCR was taken from a woman aged 18 to 35 who had recovered from COVID-19. The chain joins TRBV6-4 to TRBJ1-2; TRBD1 might be the D (6 bases). The CDR3 spells CASSRDLTGNYGYTF. CDR3 DNA: TGTGCCAGCAGCCGCGACCTCACAGGGAACTATGGCTACACCTTC.